This T cell receptor (beta chain) was recovered during a study of graft-versus-host responses after intestinal transplantation. Note on this clone: Its cognate antigen is unknown.

Produced via immunoSEQ multiplex PCR; TCRdb's table is partial and in-frame only. The top ten clones hold around 0.54% of a sample with fewer than 30,000 clones, more than 85% of them seen once. Study conclusions and caveats: GvH clones were identified in recipient marrow, with some first appearing in ileum or blood.

The TCR comes from a human patient who received an intestinal transplant, so some T cells may come from the graft donor. The sequenced sample was PBMCs, obtained 18 days after transplant.

CDR3 sequence: CASSYDSTGGGYTF. CDR3 DNA: TGTGCCAGCAGTTACGATTCGACAGGGGGCGGCTACACCTTC. The chain joins TRBV6-5 to TRBJ1-2; 10 bases match TRBD1. This CDR3 region has 14 residues. The V and J ends lost 2 bases and 8 bases, in that order; junction bases with no gene match: 5. Germline V lookup: CDR1 MNHEY, CDR2 SVGAGI.